This T cell receptor beta chain was recorded in a study of identical twins. This clonotype has a count of ten or more. The antigen is unknown. Overall study findings and caveats: A lower insertion count was a feature of abundant cord blood beta clonotypes, with no such feature in memory repertoires.

Trimming took 0 bases from V and 3 from J; bases not matched to a gene: 11. This CDR3 is 18 amino acids long. Per germline, CDR1 SGHRS and CDR2 YFSETQ. TCRdb itself ran the 5' RACE reads through MiXCR, one entry per CDR3 protein. The table has roughly 630,000 distinct CDR3 sequences, 7% to 7.5% seen once. A further study also used this sample, focusing on yellow fever vaccine responses in identical twins. That publication notes: The T cell response to vaccination in identical twins was reportedly partly convergent and partly personalized.

The material sequenced was PBMCs. The TCR comes from a woman in her late teens or twenties in good health. The chain couples TRBV5-1 to TRBJ2-2, with TRBD2 identical over 7 bases. The CDR3 spells CASSLARAGISDTGELFF. The CDR3 DNA is TGCGCCAGCAGCTTGGCGCGAGCGGGAATATCGGACACCGGGGAGCTGTTTTTT. The entire variable domain, with the rest obtained from reference TRBV5-1 and TRBJ2-2, is as follows: KAGVTQTPRYLIKTRGQQVTLSCSPISGHRSVSWYQQTPGQGLQFLFEYFSETQRNKGNFPGRFSGRQFSNSRSEMNVSTLELGDSALYLCASSLARAGISDTGELFFGEGSRLTVL.